The 8 T cell receptor beta chains below all came from one sample that was sequenced in a study of blood T cells in healthy people across ages. Using a J-beta primer mix together with a sample-barcoded 5' primer, a second PCR was run for 7 to 11 cycles. TCRdb independently ran MiXCR on the 5' RACE reads; one entry per CDR3 protein. The data hold roughly 1,500,000 distinct CDR3 sequences, with 35% to 45% observed a single time. The sequencing sample was made of blood. The receptors originated from a woman between 18 and 30 years old in good health.

This clonotype was counted only a few times. The chain couples TRBV14 to TRBJ2-7, with D perhaps matching TRBD1 (6 bases). The CDR3 has 16 residues. Trimming stripped 5 bases from V and 7 bases from J, with 24 bases between. Germline CDR1 is SGHDN and CDR2 is FVKESK. CDR3 sequence reads: CASSRAGTSGSGEQYF. In DNA form, the CDR3 reads TGTGCCAGCAGCAGAGCTGGGACATCAGGCTCCGGGGAGCAGTACTTC.

The V call is TRBV20-1, the J call TRBJ2-3; tentatively, D is TRBD2 (7 bases). V lost 0 bases and J lost 0, with 13 bases in between. CDR3 size: 16 residues. Germline loops: CDR1 DFQATT, CDR2 SNEGSKA (reference sequence). The CDR3 nucleotides are TGCAGTGCTAGAGATCCGGGGGGCGATAGCACAGATACGCAGTATTTT. Encoded protein: CSARDPGGDSTDTQYF.

This clonotype came up a few times. The rearrangement joins TRBV9 to TRBJ1-2; TRBD1 matches at 7 bases. J gave up 4 bases and V 4 bases, and 10 bases lay outside the gene matches. The V gene's germline CDR1 is SGDLS and CDR2 YYNGEE. There are 15 residues in the CDR3. The CDR3 region is CASSLPDRASYGYTF. CDR3 in DNA: TGTGCCAGCAGCTTGCCCGACAGGGCATCCTATGGCTACACCTTC.

This clonotype was counted between two and nine times. J is TRBJ2-7 and V is TRBV20-1, with 12 bases matching TRBD1. V trimming: 6 bases; J trimming: 0 bases; junction bases outside the gene matches: 9. The CDR3 contains 16 residues. Germline CDR1 and CDR2: DFQATT and SNEGSKA (reference sequence). CDR3 sequence (DNA): TGCAGTGCCACCGGGACAGGGGGCTTTAGCTCCTACGAGCAGTACTTC. Translating gives CSATGTGGFSSYEQYF.

The chain uses TRBV27 and TRBJ2-5, with 11 bases that match TRBD1. CDR1 MNHEY and CDR2 SMNVEV come from the germline V gene (reference sequence). With 3 bases clipped from V and 5 bases from J, the junction kept 5 bases outside the gene matches. The CDR3 totals 15 residues. CDR3 amino acids: CASSFGQGASETQYF. CDR3 in DNA: TGTGCCAGCAGTTTCGGACAGGGGGCCTCGGAGACCCAGTACTTC.

J is TRBJ2-1 and V is TRBV12-3 or TRBV12-4; 7 bases agree with TRBD2. Losses at the gene ends were 4 bases for V and 3 bases for J; bases not matched to a gene: 3. CDR3 length: 14 residues. The CDR3: CASSWGGNYNEQFF. In DNA, the CDR3 is TGTGCCAGCAGTTGGGGGGGGAACTACAATGAGCAGTTCTTC.

This clonotype was observed a few times. The rearrangement uses TRBV20-1 and TRBJ2-6, with TRBD1 matching 8 bases. Germline V CDR1 and CDR2: DFQATT, SNEGSKA (reference sequence). Germline trimming cut 2 bases from V and 4 bases from J; bases unmatched to any gene: 4. The CDR3 has 15 residues. The CDR3 DNA sequence: TGCAGTGCTAGACAGGGGGCGGAAGGGGCCAACGTCCTGACTTTC. Translated: CSARQGAEGANVLTF.

This clonotype has only a few counts. J is TRBJ2-3 and V is TRBV20-1, with TRBD2 as a possible D gene (6 bases). CDR3 length: 14 amino acids. V lost 6 bases to trimming and J lost 5 bases, with 18 bases between them. Germline loops: CDR1 DFQATT, CDR2 SNEGSKA (reference sequence). The CDR3 reads CSAPALTGVDTQYF. CDR3 DNA: TGCAGTGCCCCGGCCCTCACGGGAGTAGATACGCAGTATTTT.